The clone carrying this T cell receptor beta chain has more than one count but fewer than ten. The CDR3 is 14 residues long. After removal of 1 base from V and 6 bases from J, the junction contained 9 bases not matched to a gene. Germline lookup yields CDR1 DFQATT and CDR2 SNEGSKA (reference sequence). This record belongs to a study of T cells in Graves' hyperthyroidism and ophthalmopathy. The PBMCs had their origin in roughly 9.4 ml of fresh peripheral blood. It was RNA transcripts that yielded the amplified TCR beta CDR3 regions. HTBI primers drove first-round RT-PCR of the TCR CDR3. One entry per CDR3 protein results from TCRdb running MiXCR on the multiplex PCR reads. The sample includes a few hundred thousand distinct CDR3 sequences, around 20% seen only once; the top ten take less than 30%.

The sequenced sample consisted of blood. The J gene is TRBJ2-7, the V gene TRBV20-1; 7 bases are a match to TRBD1. This receptor was taken from a man between 18 and 29 years old with Graves' hyperthyroidism. The CDR3 nucleotides read TGCAGTGCTAGAGCTCCTAGGCCAGGGGGCGAGCAGTACTTC. Encoded protein: CSARAPRPGGEQYF.